A single sample is the source of the 17 T cell receptor beta chains below, sequenced in a study of OX40 agonist ivuxolimab in advanced cancers. Clones were read by immunoSEQ multiplex PCR, and TCRdb kept only the in-frame ones, dropping some. The table lists about 72,000 clones, around 90% of them singletons. The material sequenced was CD4+ or CD8+ T cells sorted from blood, taken in a trial of the OX40 agonist ivuxolimab. The receptors shown here come from an adult with an advanced solid tumor such as melanoma, head and neck, liver or kidney cancer.

This chain links TRBV6-5 with TRBJ1-1; 8 bases agree with TRBD1. CDR3 length: 13 residues. Germline V gene data show CDR1 as MNHEY and CDR2 as SVGAGI. The V gene end was trimmed by 7 bases and the J gene end by 1 base; junction bases not matched to a gene: 2. DNA of the CDR3: TGTGCCAGCATAGGACAGGGGAACACTGAAGCTTTCTTT. Protein product: CASIGQGNTEAFF.

The genes are TRBV2 and TRBJ1-2; D is uncertain. The CDR3 runs 13 residues. CDR1 is SNHLY, CDR2 FYNNEI, per germline. V lost 2 bases and J lost 6, with 10 bases in between. The CDR3 spells CASSEIRVDGYTF. The CDR3 DNA sequence: TGTGCCAGCAGTGAAATTCGGGTCGATGGCTACACCTTC.

In DNA, the CDR3 is TGTGCCAGCAGCTTGGCCGGACCCGGACAAGAGACCCAGTACTTC. It is translated as CASSLAGPGQETQYF. The chain joins TRBV5-4 to TRBJ2-5, with D hard to call. The CDR3 has 15 residues. CDR1 and CDR2 (germline): SGHNT, YYREEE (reference sequence). V was trimmed by 0 bases and J by 2 bases, leaving 11 bases between them.

V gene TRBV5-4 combines with J gene TRBJ1-2; D uncertain. Germline CDR1 and CDR2: SGHNT and YYREEE (reference sequence). The CDR3 is 17 amino acids. V was shortened by 4 bases and J by 6 bases, with 25 bases between the two germline ends. This chain's CDR3 is CASSPPRRRGLHHGYTF. CDR3 nucleotides: TGTGCCAGCAGCCCCCCCAGGAGGAGAGGACTACACCATGGCTACACCTTC.

The rearrangement joins TRBV10-3 to TRBJ1-1; 10 bases are shared with TRBD1. CDR3 length equals 14 residues. Germline assignment: CDR1 ENHRY and CDR2 SYGVKD. V shed 4 bases, J shed 4 bases, and the junction held 3 bases outside the gene matches. CDR3 protein: CAISAGQGSTEAFF. CDR3 in DNA: TGTGCCATCAGTGCGGGACAGGGGAGCACTGAAGCTTTCTTT.

The chain couples TRBV28 to TRBJ2-7; the D gene is possibly TRBD1 (6 bases). V dropped 2 bases and J dropped 5 bases, with 19 bases sitting between them. The CDR3 is 16 residues long. From germline, CDR1 is MDHEN and CDR2 SYDVKM. The DNA for the CDR3 is TGTGCCAGCAGTTTACCCGGTCCCCAGGGGATAAACGAGCAGTACTTC. Amino acid sequence: CASSLPGPQGINEQYF.

V gene TRBV19 combines with J gene TRBJ1-4, with TRBD1 identical over 9 bases. The CDR3 length is 13 residues. J gave up 7 bases and V 7 bases, and 4 bases lay outside the gene matches. Germline CDR1 LNHDA, CDR2 SQIVND (reference sequence). CDR3 sequence reads: CASTGQGIEKLFF. Here the CDR3 DNA reads TGTGCCAGTACGGGACAGGGAATTGAAAAACTGTTTTTT. Supplemented by reference TRBV19 and TRBJ1-4, the full variable domain reads DGGITQSPKYLFRKEGQNVTLSCEQNLNHDAMYWYRQDPGQGLRLIYYSQIVNDFQKGDIAEGYSVSREKKESFPLTVTSAQKNPTAFYLCASTGQGIEKLFFGSGTQLSVL.

CDR3 residues: CSASRDYEQYF. CDR3 coding DNA: TGCAGTGCTAGTAGAGACTACGAGCAGTACTTC. This sequence joins TRBV20-1 and TRBJ2-7; D uncertain. The V end was cut by 3 bases, the J end by 3 bases, with 6 bases between. From germline, CDR1 is DFQATT and CDR2 SNEGSKA (reference sequence). The length of the CDR3 is 11 residues.

This rearrangement joins TRBV30 to TRBJ1-2; no reliable D call. V shed 0 bases and J shed 0 bases, with 8 bases lying between them. The CDR3 length is 14 residues. The germline V gene encodes CDR1 GTSNPN and CDR2 SVGIG (reference sequence). Here the CDR3 reads CAWSVRGANYGYTF. In nucleotides, the CDR3 is TGTGCCTGGAGTGTTCGTGGAGCTAACTATGGCTACACCTTC.

The CDR3: CASTTPGRGDTGELFF. CDR3 in DNA: TGTGCCAGCACAACCCCCGGCAGGGGGGACACCGGGGAGCTGTTTTTT. The chain carries TRBV28 and TRBJ2-2; TRBD1 might be the D (7 bases). The V gene's germline CDR1 is MDHEN and CDR2 SYDVKM. The length of the CDR3 is 16 residues. The V end was cut by 7 bases, the J end by 3 bases, with 18 bases between.

The chain employs TRBV21-1 and TRBJ1-2. TRBV21-1 represents a pseudogene. CDR3 length: 11 residues. The CDR3 is CASSGRLGYTF. In DNA form, the CDR3 reads TGTGCCAGCAGTGGTCGTCTTGGCTACACCTTC.

About this clone: Other DNA sequences in the same sample also yield this CDR3. This sequence joins TRBV6-5 and TRBJ1-2; 7 bases align to TRBD1. The CDR3 totals 14 residues. V was pared by 0 bases and J by 4 bases, with 2 bases of the junction left unmatched. Germline V gene sequence: CDR1 MNHEY, CDR2 SVGAGI. CDR3 in DNA: TGTGCCAGCAGTTACTCGCGACAGGGCTATGGCTACACCTTC. Translation gives CASSYSRQGYGYTF.

This chain uses TRBV18 with TRBJ1-2, with 7 bases that match TRBD1. This CDR3 has 15 amino acids. V trimming: 3 bases; J trimming: 3 bases; junction bases outside the gene matches: 7. Per the germline V gene, CDR1 is KGHSH and CDR2 is LQKENI. This CDR3 is CASSPPSGTDYGYTF. The CDR3 region has the DNA TGTGCCAGCTCACCGCCTTCCGGGACAGACTATGGCTACACCTTC.

This clone showed up just once. The rearrangement uses TRBV7-6 and TRBJ2-7, with TRBD1 matching 7 bases. This CDR3 comprises 15 residues. Germline CDR1 is SGHVS and CDR2 is FNYEAQ. The trim removed 1 base at V and 3 bases at J, leaving 6 bases unmatched. CDR3 region: CASSLVEGANYEQYF. The CDR3 nucleotides are TGTGCCAGCAGCTTAGTAGAGGGGGCCAACTACGAGCAGTACTTC. Full variable domain (missing parts from reference TRBV7-6 and TRBJ2-7): GAGVSQSPRYKVTKRGQDVALRCDPISGHVSLYWYRQALGQGPEFLTYFNYEAQQDKSGLPNDRFSAERPEGSISTLTIQRTEQRDSAMYRCASSLVEGANYEQYFGPGTRLTVT.

The V gene is TRBV11-3, the J gene TRBJ2-3; D call uncertain. Germline lookup yields CDR1 SGHNT and CDR2 YENEEA. Trimming removed 6 bases from V and 3 bases from J, with 13 bases in between. The CDR3 length is 14 residues. This chain's CDR3 is CASRRVASTDTQYF. The CDR3 nucleotides read TGTGCCAGCAGGCGAGTGGCGTCTACAGATACGCAGTATTTT. Drawing the rest from reference TRBV11-3 and TRBJ2-3, the complete variable domain is EAGVVQSPRYKIIEKKQPVAFWCNPISGHNTLYWYLQNLGQGPELLIRYENEEAVDDSQLPKDRFSAERLKGVDSTLKIQPAELGDSAVYLCASRRVASTDTQYFGPGTRLTVL.

The genes are TRBV11-2 and TRBJ2-1, with 8 bases that match TRBD2. The CDR3 totals 15 residues. The germline CDR1 and CDR2 sequences are SGHAT and FQNNGV. V shed 1 base and J 8 bases; nucleotides not matched to a gene: 7. CDR3 amino acids: CASSLGSGRMYEQFF. In nucleotides, the CDR3 is TGTGCCAGCAGCTTAGGAAGCGGGAGAATGTATGAGCAGTTCTTC. Based on the CDR3 plus reference TRBV11-2 and TRBJ2-1, the full variable domain is EAGVAQSPRYKIIEKRQSVAFWCNPISGHATLYWYQQILGQGPKLLIQFQNNGVVDDSQLPKDRFSAERLKGVDSTLKIQPAKLEDSAVYLCASSLGSGRMYEQFFGPGTRLTVL.

The chain is built from TRBV4-1 and TRBJ2-7, with D hard to call. CDR3 size: 13 residues. The V end was cut by 2 bases, the J end by 3 bases, with 8 bases between. The V gene's germline CDR1 is MGHRA and CDR2 YSYEKL. The CDR3 protein is CASSQQTNYEQYF. The CDR3 DNA is TGCGCCAGCAGCCAACAAACGAACTACGAGCAGTACTTC.